Listed here are 12 T cell receptor beta chains from one sample, sequenced in a study of T-cell memory formation after mild COVID-19. TCRdb recomputed calls from the 5' RACE reads with MiXCR, one row per CDR3 protein. The repertoire holds 65,000 to 100,000 distinct CDR3 sequences, with 10% to 15% as singletons. Sequences were obtained from PBMCs or a T cell subset sorted from them (not recorded which). The source of these receptors is a man aged 18 to 30 who had mild COVID-19 (a few samples of this study predate the infection). Cell type and time point are not known.

Only a few counts were recorded for this clonotype. V is TRBV7-8 and J is TRBJ2-3, with 15 positions matching TRBD2. The CDR3 contains 18 residues. V dropped 6 bases and J dropped 4; count of bases not matched to a gene: 11. Germline CDR1 and CDR2: SGHVS and FQNEAQ. CDR3 region: CASRWTSGGAGVADTQYF. Here the CDR3 DNA reads TGTGCCAGCAGGTGGACTAGCGGGGGGGCCGGGGTCGCAGATACGCAGTATTTT.

Only a few counts were recorded for this clonotype. The chain is built from TRBV7-6 and TRBJ2-1, with 12 bases fitting TRBD2. V was clipped by 2 bases and J by 4 bases; unmatched bases: 3. The length of the CDR3 is 16 residues. Germline CDR1 is SGHVS and CDR2 is FNYEAQ. CDR3 nucleotide sequence: TGTGCCAGCAGCTTATGGACTAGCGGGGTTTACAATGAGCAGTTCTTC. It yields the protein CASSLWTSGVYNEQFF.

The chain couples TRBV15 to TRBJ2-2; D gene uncertain. The CDR3 runs to 15 residues. The germline V and J ends were trimmed by 0 bases and 3 bases, with 8 bases remaining between them. Germline CDR1 LNHNV, CDR2 YYDKDF (reference sequence). This CDR3 is CATSRDLSDTGELFF. The DNA of the CDR3 is TGTGCCACCAGCAGAGATTTATCAGACACCGGGGAGCTGTTTTTT. Complete variable domain (other parts from reference TRBV15 and TRBJ2-2): DAMVIQNPRYQVTQFGKPVTLSCSQTLNHNVMYWYQQKSSQAPKLLFHYYDKDFNNEADTPDNFQSRRPNTSFCFLDIRSPGLGDTAMYLCATSRDLSDTGELFFGEGSRLTVL.

The gene calls are TRBV6-2 or TRBV6-3 and TRBJ1-5; the D gene is possibly TRBD1 (5 bases). Deletions cut 8 bases from V and 3 bases from J, with 17 bases between. The germline CDR1 and CDR2 sequences are MNHEY and SVGEGT. CDR3 length: 15 residues. The CDR3 loop is CASGGGWRANQPQHF. DNA for the CDR3: TGTGCCAGCGGTGGGGGATGGCGGGCCAATCAGCCCCAGCATTTT.

This clonotype has more than one count but fewer than ten. This sequence joins TRBV7-9 and TRBJ2-1; D uncertain. This CDR3 comprises 13 residues. The germline V and J ends were trimmed by 1 base and 6 bases, with 7 bases remaining between them. The germline gives CDR1 SEHNR, CDR2 FQNEAQ (reference sequence). CDR3 coding DNA: TGTGCCAGCAGCTTAGTAGGGATCAATGAGCAGTTCTTC. Its protein is CASSLVGINEQFF. Full variable domain (remainder filled in from reference TRBV7-9 and TRBJ2-1): DTGVSQNPRHKITKRGQNVTFRCDPISEHNRLYWYRQTLGQGPEFLTYFQNEAQLEKSRLLSDRFSAERPKGSFSTLEIQRTEQGDSAMYLCASSLVGINEQFFGPGTRLTVL.

This clonotype was detected only a few times. The V and J genes are TRBV10-2 and TRBJ2-1; 10 bases are shared with TRBD2. CDR1 and CDR2 from the germline V gene are WSHSY and SAAADI. The V and J ends lost 6 bases and 0 bases, in that order; junction bases with no gene match: 2. The CDR3 has 15 residues. This CDR3 reads CASRLAGISYNEQFF. CDR3 nucleotides: TGCGCCAGCAGACTAGCGGGGATCTCCTACAATGAGCAGTTCTTC.

This clonotype has more than one count but fewer than ten. The genes are TRBV4-3 and TRBJ2-1; a possible D gene is TRBD1 (5 bases). The CDR3 length is 15 residues. Trimming took off 0 bases at V and 6 bases at J, with 12 bases between the two ends. Germline V gene sequence: CDR1 LGHNA, CDR2 YSLEER. CDR3 loop: CASSQDGNRLNEQFF. The CDR3 DNA sequence: TGCGCCAGCAGCCAAGACGGAAACAGGCTCAATGAGCAGTTCTTC.

The chain uses TRBV7-9 and TRBJ2-1; D might be TRBD1 or TRBD2, each matching 5 bases. This CDR3 has 13 residues. Per the germline V gene, CDR1 is SEHNR and CDR2 is FQNEAQ (reference sequence). Trimming shortened V by 6 bases and J by 9 bases, and 15 bases separated the two germline ends. For the CDR3, the DNA is TGTGCCAGCAGTCGGGACCTGGGGATTGAGCAGTTCTTC. It codes for CASSRDLGIEQFF. Drawing the rest from reference TRBV7-9 and TRBJ2-1, the complete variable domain is DTGVSQNPRHKITKRGQNVTFRCDPISEHNRLYWYRQTLGQGPEFLTYFQNEAQLEKSRLLSDRFSAERPKGSFSTLEIQRTEQGDSAMYLCASSRDLGIEQFFGPGTRLTVL.

This clonotype was counted only a few times. V is TRBV6-5 and J is TRBJ1-1; D unresolved. V shed 0 bases and J shed 10 bases, with 12 bases lying between them. CDR3 length: 13 residues. CDR1 is MNHEY and CDR2 is SVGAGI in the germline V gene. Here the CDR3 reads CASSYSDRAGAFF. The CDR3 DNA sequence: TGTGCCAGCAGTTACTCCGACCGCGCGGGAGCTTTCTTT.

This clonotype has at least ten counts. V gene TRBV20-1 combines with J gene TRBJ2-2, with D possibly TRBD2 on 5 matching bases. Germline V gene lookup returns CDR1 DFQATT and CDR2 SNEGSKA (reference sequence). This CDR3 has 13 amino acids. V was clipped by 3 bases and J by 0 bases, with 5 bases between them. The CDR3 sequence is CSASGANTGELFF. Written as DNA, the CDR3 is TGCAGTGCTAGCGGGGCGAACACCGGGGAGCTGTTTTTT.

The rearrangement joins TRBV20-1 to TRBJ2-3, with 8 bases matching TRBD2. Losses at the gene ends were 6 bases for V and 2 bases for J; bases not matched to a gene: 10. This CDR3 has 15 residues. Germline V gene sequence: CDR1 DFQATT, CDR2 SNEGSKA (reference sequence). CDR3: CSARTGRGDTDTQYF. DNA of the CDR3: TGCAGTGCAAGAACCGGGCGGGGGGACACAGATACGCAGTATTTT.

This rearrangement joins TRBV11-2 to TRBJ1-1; D uncertain. Trimming left V 3 bases short and J 6 bases short, with 5 bases between. The germline V gene encodes CDR1 SGHAT and CDR2 FQNNGV. The CDR3 loop spans 11 amino acids. CDR3 coding DNA: TGTGCCAGCAGCTTTAGTTCTGAAGCTTTCTTT. The encoded protein is CASSFSSEAFF.